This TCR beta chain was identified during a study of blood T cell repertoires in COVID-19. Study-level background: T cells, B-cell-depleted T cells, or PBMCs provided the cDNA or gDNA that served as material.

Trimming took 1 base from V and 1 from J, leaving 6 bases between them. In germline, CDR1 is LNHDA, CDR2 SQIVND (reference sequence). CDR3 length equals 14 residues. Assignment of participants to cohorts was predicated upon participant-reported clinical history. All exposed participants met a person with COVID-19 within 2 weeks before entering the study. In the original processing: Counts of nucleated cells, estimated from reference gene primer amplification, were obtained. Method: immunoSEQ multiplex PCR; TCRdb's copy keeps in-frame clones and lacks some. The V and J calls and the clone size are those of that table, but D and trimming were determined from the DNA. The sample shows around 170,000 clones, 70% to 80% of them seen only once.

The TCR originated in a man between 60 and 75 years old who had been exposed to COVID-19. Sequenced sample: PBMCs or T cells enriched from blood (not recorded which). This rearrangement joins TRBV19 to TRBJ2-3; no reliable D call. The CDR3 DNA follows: TGTGCCAGTAGTATAGGTCTACGCACAGATACGCAGTATTTT. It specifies CASSIGLRTDTQYF.